The T cell receptor (beta chain) under discussion was sequenced for a study of blood T cells in healthy people across ages. Primed by a sample-barcoded 5' primer and a J-beta primer mix, a second PCR proceeded for 7 to 11 cycles. With 12 random nucleotides, a template-switch adaptor tagged each individual cDNA molecule. A single record per CDR3 protein comes from TCRdb applying MiXCR to the 5' RACE reads. The sample yields about 1.7 million distinct CDR3 sequences, approximately 30% seen once. Study conclusions and caveats: PBMCs left unsorted prevented a conclusive naive versus antigen-experienced comparison. Possibly, changes in expanded clonotypes were confounded because donor CMV status was unknown. Researchers report that TCR beta diversity correlated strongly with naive T cell percentage.

Deletions cut 0 bases from V and 8 bases from J, with 19 bases between. CDR3 length: 16 amino acids. CDR1 and CDR2 (germline): ENHRY, SYGVKD. This clonotype came up a few times. What it recognizes is unknown. The chain employs TRBV10-3 and TRBJ1-2; no definite D call. The source is a woman in her twenties or thirties in good health. Sequencing input: blood. The CDR3 loop reads CAISESLSSEGAGYTF. CDR3 in DNA: TGTGCCATCAGTGAGTCACTGTCTTCGGAAGGTGCAGGCTACACCTTC.